This T cell receptor beta chain is drawn from a study of blood T cell repertoires in COVID-19. Study at large: Samples came from the United States, Italy and Spain, spanning acute and convalescent COVID-19. Nucleic acid was either cDNA or gDNA, and it came from T cells, B-cell-depleted T cells, or PBMCs.

As originally analysed: Nucleated cell counts were estimated from reference gene primer amplification. Method: immunoSEQ multiplex PCR; TCRdb's copy keeps in-frame clones and lacks some. V, J and clone size are those of that table, while D and trimming were read from the DNA. This sample yields fewer than 150,000 clones, of which around 86% are seen a single time; 15% to 20% belongs to the top ten. This TCR was recovered from a woman in her fifties or sixties who had recovered from COVID-19. The sample taken for sequencing was peripheral blood.

CDR3 sequence reads: CASSSGGLSGQPQHF. The CDR3 region has the DNA TGTGCCAGCAGTTCCGGGGGACTGTCGGGTCAGCCCCAGCATTTT. The chain is built from TRBV28 and TRBJ1-5, with a possible D match to TRBD1 (5 bases). The CDR3 consists of 15 residues. The ends were cut back, 4 bases at V and 6 bases at J, with 16 bases in the middle. CDR1 is MDHEN and CDR2 is SYDVKM in the germline V gene.